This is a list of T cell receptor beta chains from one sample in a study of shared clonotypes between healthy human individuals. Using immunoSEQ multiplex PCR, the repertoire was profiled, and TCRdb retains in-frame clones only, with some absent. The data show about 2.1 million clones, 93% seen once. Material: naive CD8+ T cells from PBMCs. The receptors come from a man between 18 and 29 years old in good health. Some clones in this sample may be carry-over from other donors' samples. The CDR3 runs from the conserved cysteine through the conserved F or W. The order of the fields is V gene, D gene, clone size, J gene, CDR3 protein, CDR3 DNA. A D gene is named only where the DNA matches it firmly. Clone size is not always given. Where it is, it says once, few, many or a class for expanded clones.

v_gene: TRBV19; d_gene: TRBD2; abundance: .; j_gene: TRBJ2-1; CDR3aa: CASSMSGTSAYNEQFF; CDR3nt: TGTGCCAGTAGTATGTCCGGGACTAGCGCATACAATGAGCAGTTCTTC
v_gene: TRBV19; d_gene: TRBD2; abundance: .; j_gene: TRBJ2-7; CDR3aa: CASSKGLADSYEQYF; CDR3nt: TGTGCCAGTAGTAAGGGACTAGCGGACTCCTACGAGCAGTACTTC
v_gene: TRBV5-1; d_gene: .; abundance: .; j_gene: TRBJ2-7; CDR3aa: CASSLTPAYEQYF; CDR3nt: TGCGCCAGCAGCCTGACTCCCGCCTACGAGCAGTACTTC
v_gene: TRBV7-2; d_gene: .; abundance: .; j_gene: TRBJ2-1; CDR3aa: CASSPETRFNEQFF; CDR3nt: TGTGCCAGCAGCCCCGAGACTAGGTTCAATGAGCAGTTCTTC
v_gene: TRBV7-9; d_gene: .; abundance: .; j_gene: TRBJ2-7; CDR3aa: CASSRAGFTEQYF; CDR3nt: TGTGCCAGCAGCAGGGCAGGGTTCACCGAGCAGTACTTC
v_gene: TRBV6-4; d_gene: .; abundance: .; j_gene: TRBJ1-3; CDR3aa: CASSETVGLGNTIYF; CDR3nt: TGTGCCAGCAGTGAAACGGTTGGGCTCGGAAACACCATATATTTT
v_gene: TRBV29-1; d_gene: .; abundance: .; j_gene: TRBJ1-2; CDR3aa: CSVEMDRFNYGYTF; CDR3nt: TGCAGCGTTGAGATGGACAGATTCAACTATGGCTACACCTTC
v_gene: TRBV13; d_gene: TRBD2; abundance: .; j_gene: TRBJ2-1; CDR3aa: CASSLGPGTSGIREQFF; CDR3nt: TGTGCCAGCAGCTTAGGCCCTGGGACTAGCGGGATTCGTGAGCAGTTCTTC
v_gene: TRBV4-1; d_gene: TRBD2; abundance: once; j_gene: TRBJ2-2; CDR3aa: CASSPQTSGIGTGELFF; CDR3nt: TGCGCCAGCAGTCCACAAACTAGCGGGATCGGCACCGGGGAGCTGTTTTTT
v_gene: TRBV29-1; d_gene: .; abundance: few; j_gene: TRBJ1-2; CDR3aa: CSVPGGDYGYTF; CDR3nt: TGCAGCGTCCCCGGGGGGGACTATGGCTACACCTTC
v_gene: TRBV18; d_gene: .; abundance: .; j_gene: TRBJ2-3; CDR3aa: CASSPREDKNTDTQYF; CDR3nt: TGTGCCAGCTCACCCCGGGAAGACAAGAACACAGATACGCAGTATTTT
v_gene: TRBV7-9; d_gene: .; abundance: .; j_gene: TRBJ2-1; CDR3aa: CASSLIVHEQFF; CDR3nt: TGTGCCAGCAGCTTAATAGTCCATGAGCAGTTCTTC
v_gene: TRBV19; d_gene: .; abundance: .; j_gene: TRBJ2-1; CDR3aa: CASSIWAQSSYNEQFF; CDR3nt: TGTGCCAGTAGTATCTGGGCGCAAAGCTCCTACAATGAGCAGTTCTTC
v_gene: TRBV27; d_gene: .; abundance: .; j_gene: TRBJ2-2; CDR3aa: CASSLRERSTGELFF; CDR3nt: TGTGCCAGCAGTCTCAGGGAGAGATCCACCGGGGAGCTGTTTTTT
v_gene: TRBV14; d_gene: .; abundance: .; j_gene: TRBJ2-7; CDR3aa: CASSQGWPTTYEQYF; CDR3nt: TGTGCCAGCAGTCAGGGGTGGCCCACTACCTACGAGCAGTACTTC
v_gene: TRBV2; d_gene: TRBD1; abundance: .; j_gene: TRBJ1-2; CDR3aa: CASIPEGAEFHGYTF; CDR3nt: TGTGCCAGCATCCCAGAGGGGGCGGAATTCCATGGCTACACCTTC
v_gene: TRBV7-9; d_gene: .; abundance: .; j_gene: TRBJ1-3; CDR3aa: CASSSTRGGTGNTIYF; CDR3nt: TGTGCCAGCAGCTCGACCCGAGGGGGGACTGGAAACACCATATATTTT
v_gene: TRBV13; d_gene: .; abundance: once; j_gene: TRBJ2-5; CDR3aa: CASSQGGGETQYF; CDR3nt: TGTGCCAGCAGTCAGGGAGGGGGAGAGACCCAGTACTTC
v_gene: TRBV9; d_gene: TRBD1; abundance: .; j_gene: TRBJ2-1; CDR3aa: CASSLGTVTYNEQFF; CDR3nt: TGTGCCAGCAGCCTTGGGACAGTGACCTACAATGAGCAGTTCTTC
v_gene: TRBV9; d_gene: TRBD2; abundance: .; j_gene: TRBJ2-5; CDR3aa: CASSGEGLETQYF; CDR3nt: TGTGCCAGCAGCGGGGAGGGGTTAGAGACCCAGTACTTC
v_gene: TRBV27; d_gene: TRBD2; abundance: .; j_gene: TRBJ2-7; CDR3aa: CASRLAGGPAEQYF; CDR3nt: TGTGCCAGCAGACTAGCGGGAGGGCCCGCCGAGCAGTACTTC
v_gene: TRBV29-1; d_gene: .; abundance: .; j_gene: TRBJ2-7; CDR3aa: CSVEPGRRGEQYF; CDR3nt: TGCAGCGTTGAACCGGGAAGGAGAGGCGAGCAGTACTTC
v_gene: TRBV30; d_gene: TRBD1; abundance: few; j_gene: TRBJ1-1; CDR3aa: CAWRDRGRGTEAFF; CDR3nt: TGTGCCTGGAGGGACAGGGGGCGGGGCACTGAAGCTTTCTTT
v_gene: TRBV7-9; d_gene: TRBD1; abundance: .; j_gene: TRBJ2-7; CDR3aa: CASSARQGSPYEQYF; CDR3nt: TGTGCCAGCAGCGCCCGACAGGGGTCGCCCTACGAGCAGTACTTC
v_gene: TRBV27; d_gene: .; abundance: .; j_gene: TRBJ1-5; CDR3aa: CASSFRGNQPQHF; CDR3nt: TGTGCCAGCAGTTTTCGCGGAAATCAGCCCCAGCATTTT
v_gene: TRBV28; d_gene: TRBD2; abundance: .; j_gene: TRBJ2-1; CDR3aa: CASSQEAGGPGEQFF; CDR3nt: TGTGCCAGCAGTCAAGAAGCGGGAGGCCCGGGTGAGCAGTTCTTC
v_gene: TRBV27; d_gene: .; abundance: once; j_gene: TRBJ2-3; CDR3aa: CASMGVHRWQYF; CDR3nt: TGTGCCAGCATGGGTGTCCACAGGTGGCAGTATTTT
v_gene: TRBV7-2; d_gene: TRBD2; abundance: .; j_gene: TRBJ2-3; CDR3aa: CASSLGAGGPDTQYF; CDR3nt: TGTGCCAGCAGCTTGGGAGCGGGAGGGCCCGATACGCAGTATTTT
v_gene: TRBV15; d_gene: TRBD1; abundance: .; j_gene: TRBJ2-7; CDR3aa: CATSGRDRVHEQYF; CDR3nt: TGTGCCACCAGCGGCCGGGACAGGGTCCACGAGCAGTACTTC
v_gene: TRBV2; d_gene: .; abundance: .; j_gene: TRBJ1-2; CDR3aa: CASSERAPTYGYTF; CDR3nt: TGTGCCAGCAGTGAAAGGGCTCCGACCTATGGCTACACCTTC
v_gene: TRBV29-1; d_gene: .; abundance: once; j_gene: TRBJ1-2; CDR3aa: CSVVDGRNYGYTF; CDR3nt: TGCAGCGTTGTAGATGGCAGAAACTATGGCTACACCTTC
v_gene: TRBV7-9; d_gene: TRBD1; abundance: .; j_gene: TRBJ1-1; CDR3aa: CASSLGTGGGNTEAFF; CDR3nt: TGTGCCAGCAGCTTAGGTACAGGGGGAGGGAACACTGAAGCTTTCTTT
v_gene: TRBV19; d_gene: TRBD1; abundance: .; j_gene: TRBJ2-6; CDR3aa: CASTGGDRVSGANVLTF; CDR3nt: TGTGCCAGCACCGGTGGGGACAGGGTCTCTGGGGCCAACGTCCTGACTTTC
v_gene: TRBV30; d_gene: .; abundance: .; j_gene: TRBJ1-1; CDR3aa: CAWKIGGNTEAFF; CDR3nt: TGTGCCTGGAAAATAGGTGGAAACACTGAAGCTTTCTTT
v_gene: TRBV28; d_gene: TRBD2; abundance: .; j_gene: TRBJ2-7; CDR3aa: CASSFSRGSYEQYF; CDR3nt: TGTGCCAGCAGTTTTTCTCGCGGGAGCTACGAGCAGTACTTC
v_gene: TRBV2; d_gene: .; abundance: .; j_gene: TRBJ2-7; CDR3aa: CASSKRGSHYEQYF; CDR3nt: TGTGCCAGCAGTAAACGGGGGTCCCACTACGAGCAGTACTTC
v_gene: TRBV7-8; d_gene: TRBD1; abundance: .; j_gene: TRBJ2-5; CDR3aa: CASSLKGQGTETQYF; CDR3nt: TGTGCCAGCAGCCTAAAGGGACAGGGGACCGAGACCCAGTACTTC
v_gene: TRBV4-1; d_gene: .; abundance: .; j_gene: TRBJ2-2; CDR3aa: CASSQGPSLSFKTGELFF; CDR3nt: TGCGCCAGCAGCCAAGGGCCGTCGCTATCCTTCAAGACCGGGGAGCTGTTTTTT
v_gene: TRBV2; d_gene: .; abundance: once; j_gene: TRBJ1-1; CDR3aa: CASSGVTMNTEAFF; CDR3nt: TGTGCCAGCAGTGGAGTGACAATGAACACTGAAGCTTTCTTT
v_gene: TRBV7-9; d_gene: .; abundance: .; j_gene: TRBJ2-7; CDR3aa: CASSAVDYEQYF; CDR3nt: TGTGCCAGCAGTGCCGTCGACTACGAGCAGTACTTC
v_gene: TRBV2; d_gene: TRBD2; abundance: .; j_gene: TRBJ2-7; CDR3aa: CASILGEGYEQYF; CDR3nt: TGTGCCAGCATCTTGGGGGAGGGTTACGAGCAGTACTTC